The clone carrying this T cell receptor (delta chain) came up many times. Its antigen is unknown. This may be a read error, as it is one base from a much larger clone. Other DNA sequences in this sample translate to the same CDR3. TCRdb re-processed the multiplex PCR reads via CATT. The data hold tens of thousands of delta-chain clones, with approximately 0.96% observed a single time. Germline V gene data show CDR1 as GEAIGNYY and CDR2 as EKD. The CDR3 totals 19 residues. Gammadelta T cells were flow-sorted from PBMC into Vgamma9/Vdelta2+ and Vdelta2-negative populations for bulk analysis. The data belong to a study of γδ T cells in repeated Plasmodium falciparum infection. Overall study: Sampling occurred at baseline, pre-infection for selected infections, and 21 days post-infection.

Notes on the study in general: Many TCRgamma sequences overlapped between individuals in stable Vgamma9/Vdelta2+ repertoires.

Sequencing was carried out using gamma-delta T cells from blood. The TCR originated in a pool of human donors (malaria-infected and uninfected, not separated). The chain joins TRDV2 to TRDJ3; TRDD3 matches at 7 bases. No J segment appears in TCRdb, so it was assigned here by matching the sequence to germline. The CDR3 loop is CACDTLGGRSSWDTRQMFF. The CDR3 DNA reads as TGTGCCTGTGACACCCTGGGGGGTCGAAGCTCCTGGGATACCCGACAGATGTTTTTC.